The 22 T cell receptor beta chains presented below share a single source sample, sequenced in a study of cytomegalovirus exposure and HLA in healthy donors (dated by TCRdb to 2015 to 2018). The receptor library was made with the immunoSEQ multiplex PCR assay. The multiplex PCR relied on a mix of 60 forward primers for TCR Vbeta segments and 13 reverse primers for TCR Jbeta segments. TCRdb retrieved this table from immuneACCESS and kept in-frame rearrangements only. Not all clones are present; in checked studies, unresolved V genes account for under half, and no reason is known for the remainder. This sample is represented by some 120,000 clones; less than 85% of them were singletons. The ten largest clones add up to roughly 3.5% of the sample. The sequencing input was PBMCs. The receptors originated from a male donor in good health and CMV-seronegative.

The chain uses TRBV11-2 and TRBJ2-6; 7 bases fit TRBD1. The trim removed 5 bases at V and 2 bases at J, leaving 3 bases unmatched. CDR3 length equals 15 residues. Germline-derived CDR1 and CDR2 are SGHAT and FQNNGV. This CDR3 reads CASSLDRAGANVLTF. CDR3 nucleotides: TGTGCCAGCAGCCTTGACAGGGCTGGGGCCAACGTCCTGACTTTC.

Worth noting for this clone: One end of the junction varies from germline; a read error may be responsible. J is TRBJ2-4 and V is TRBV4-3, with 8 bases identical to TRBD2. The CDR3 is made up of 18 amino acids. Looked up from germline, CDR1 is LGHNA and CDR2 is YSLEER. DNA of the CDR3: TGCGCCAGCAGCCAAGATGCGTCCGGGGGGGAAGCCAAAAACAGTCAGTACTTC. This sequence encodes CASSQDASGGEAKNSQYF.

The chain has TRBV4-2 and TRBJ1-1, with D uncertain. V was clipped by 0 bases and J by 2 bases, with 10 bases between them. The germline V gene has CDR1 LGHNA and CDR2 YNFKEQ. CDR3 size: 15 residues. The CDR3 protein is CASSQDYAENTEAFF. CDR3 sequence (DNA): TGTGCCAGCAGCCAAGATTATGCAGAAAACACTGAAGCTTTCTTT.

This clone was observed a single time. This chain joins TRBV5-6 and TRBJ1-2; 7 bases align to TRBD1. The germline gives CDR1 SGHDT, CDR2 YYEEEE. J lost 8 bases, V lost 1 base, and 14 bases had no gene match. This CDR3 spans 16 amino acids. CDR3 loop: CASSLPGTAPSQGYTF. In DNA form, the CDR3 reads TGTGCCAGCAGCTTGCCGGGGACAGCTCCTTCCCAAGGCTACACCTTC.

The CDR3, as DNA: TGTGCCAGTAGTATAGCCGTACAAGAGACCCAGTACTTC. Its protein is CASSIAVQETQYF. V is TRBV19 and J is TRBJ2-5; no reliable D call. The germline gives CDR1 LNHDA, CDR2 SQIVND (reference sequence). The CDR3 is 13 amino acids. Trimming pared 1 base from V and 2 bases from J, leaving 5 bases between.

The chain is built from TRBV19 and TRBJ2-5; 7 nucleotides line up with TRBD1. The end of the DNA is better explained by TRBJ2-7, so the J call may be wrong. CDR1 LNHDA and CDR2 SQIVND come from the germline V gene (reference sequence). CDR3 length: 15 residues. The CDR3 sequence: CASSIPGGFYYEQYF. CDR3 nucleotide sequence: TGTGCCAGTAGTATACCAGGGGGTTTCTACTACGAGCAGTACTTC.

This chain links TRBV5-6 with TRBJ1-5; the match to TRBD1 covers 9 bases. The CDR3 runs to 15 residues. Germline V CDR1 and CDR2: SGHDT, YYEEEE. J gave up 4 bases and V 1 base, and 3 bases lay outside the gene matches. DNA for the CDR3: TGTGCCAGCAGCTTGAGGGACAGGGATAATCAGCCCCAGCATTTT. It is translated as CASSLRDRDNQPQHF.

This clone occurred a few times. The chain joins TRBV11-2 to TRBJ2-2; a possible D gene is TRBD1 (5 bases). The germline V gene has CDR1 SGHAT and CDR2 FQNNGV. The V gene lost 0 bases and the J gene lost 7 bases, with 6 bases spanning the gap. This CDR3 has 13 amino acids. In DNA form, the CDR3 reads TGTGCCAGCAGCTTAGATCAGGGCGGGGAGCTGTTTTTT. Protein sequence: CASSLDQGGELFF.

As DNA, the CDR3 is TGTGCCAGCAGCTCAACGACAGCGGGAGGCGACTATGGCTACACCTTC. Amino acids: CASSSTTAGGDYGYTF. This chain joins TRBV5-4 and TRBJ1-2, with D possibly matching TRBD1 (5 bases). CDR1 SGHNT and CDR2 YYREEE come from the germline V gene (reference sequence). The length of the CDR3 is 16 residues. Trimming left V 3 bases short and J 3 bases short, with 18 bases between.

This clone was detected a few times. This sequence joins TRBV18 and TRBJ2-3; TRBD1 aligns across 8 bases. The germline CDR1 and CDR2 sequences are KGHSH and LQKENI. V shed 2 bases and J 4 bases; nucleotides not matched to a gene: 2. This CDR3 region has 14 residues. CDR3: CASSPSTGADTQYF. CDR3 in DNA: TGTGCCAGCTCACCATCGACAGGGGCAGATACGCAGTATTTT.

This chain joins TRBV7-6 and TRBJ2-5, with unresolved D. In germline, CDR1 is SGHVS, CDR2 FNYEAQ. V gave up 8 bases and J gave up 2 bases, with 15 bases separating them. The CDR3 runs 14 residues. For the CDR3, the DNA is TGTGCCAGCTCCCGAGAGACTTCTCAAGAGACCCAGTACTTC. Translation: CASSRETSQETQYF.

V and J are TRBV18 and TRBJ2-1; 11 nucleotides line up with TRBD2. With 3 bases clipped from V and 5 bases from J, the junction kept 12 bases outside the gene matches. The germline gives CDR1 KGHSH, CDR2 LQKENI. The CDR3 runs 18 residues. The CDR3 sequence is CASSPRGTSGQDDNEQFF. The CDR3 nucleotides are TGTGCCAGCTCACCCCGGGGGACTAGCGGTCAGGATGACAATGAGCAGTTCTTC.

The V and J genes are TRBV6-4 and TRBJ1-1; no clear D. V was clipped by 4 bases and J by 1 base, with 7 bases between them. Germline V gene data show CDR1 as MRHNA and CDR2 as SNTAGT. The CDR3 extends over 13 amino acids. CDR3 amino acids: CASSANRNTEAFF. CDR3 DNA: TGTGCCAGCAGTGCGAACAGGAACACTGAAGCTTTCTTT.

This chain uses TRBV5-1 with TRBJ2-3, with D tentatively TRBD2 (5 bases). The CDR3 has 16 residues. The V and J ends lost 0 bases and 0 bases respectively, with 11 bases between them. Germline CDR1 reads SGHRS; CDR2 reads YFSETQ. CDR3 in DNA: TGCGCCAGCAGCTTGGGCGGGCCCTCTAGCACAGATACGCAGTATTTT. Protein product: CASSLGGPSSTDTQYF.

With respect to this clone: Germline is not matched at one junction end, which may reflect a read error. The chain links TRBV30 to TRBJ2-4; 8 nucleotides agree with TRBD1. This CDR3 region has 15 residues. The germline CDR1 and CDR2 sequences are GTSNPN and SVGIG (reference sequence). CDR3 region: CAWRPWGTGKNSQYF. The CDR3 coding sequence is TGTGCCTGGAGGCCGTGGGGGACAGGCAAAAACAGTCAGTACTTC.

This chain uses TRBV6-5 with TRBJ2-1, with TRBD2 identical over 15 bases. V shed 6 bases, J shed 8 bases, and the junction held 2 bases outside the gene matches. Germline values: CDR1 MNHEY, CDR2 SVGAGI. This CDR3 has 14 amino acids. In DNA, the CDR3 is TGTGCCAGCAGGGGACTAGCGGGAGGCGATGAGCAGTTCTTC. Its protein product is CASRGLAGGDEQFF.

The rearrangement joins TRBV5-5 to TRBJ1-6; TRBD1 aligns across 9 bases. CDR3 length: 17 amino acids. V gave up 4 bases and J gave up 4 bases; unmatched junction bases: 9. CDR1 and CDR2 from the germline V gene are SGHKS and YYEKEE (reference sequence). The chain's CDR3 is CASSPGTGRFYNSPLHF. CDR3 coding DNA: TGTGCCAGCAGCCCCGGGACAGGGCGCTTTTATAATTCACCCCTCCACTTT.

The chain carries TRBV19 and TRBJ2-3; 11 positions match TRBD1. Germline values: CDR1 LNHDA, CDR2 SQIVND (reference sequence). The CDR3 loop spans 14 amino acids. Unmatched junction bases numbered 7, after V lost 4 bases and J lost 10 bases. The CDR3 DNA is TGTGCCAGTAGTAGGGGACAGGGGGAAATTCCGCAGTATTTT. The encoded protein is CASSRGQGEIPQYF.

The V and J genes are TRBV10-3 and TRBJ2-3, with no clear D. The V gene's germline CDR1 is ENHRY and CDR2 SYGVKD. CDR3 size: 13 residues. Trimming removed 6 bases at V and 3 bases at J, with 10 bases between. CDR3 nucleotides: TGTGCCATCAGACTGAAGTCTACAGATACGCAGTATTTT. This sequence encodes CAIRLKSTDTQYF.

The rearrangement links TRBV5-1 to TRBJ2-3, with D tentatively TRBD2 (5 bases). The CDR3 has 16 amino acids. Germline V CDR1 and CDR2: SGHRS, YFSETQ. Trimming cost V 0 bases and J 3 bases, with 14 bases left between them. The CDR3 sequence is CASSLDSPGGTDTQYF. The CDR3 DNA reads as TGCGCCAGCAGCTTGGATTCGCCCGGCGGGACAGATACGCAGTATTTT.

This clone was seen only once. CDR3 in amino acids: CASSPAQGSRNTEAFF. DNA for the CDR3: TGTGCCAGCAGCCCGGCGCAGGGATCAAGGAACACTGAAGCTTTCTTT. This chain links TRBV7-9 with TRBJ1-1; D is perhaps TRBD1 (5 bases). The CDR3 has 16 amino acids. Germline V gives CDR1 SEHNR, CDR2 FQNEAQ (reference sequence). The V and J ends lost 5 bases and 1 base respectively, with 17 bases between them. The full variable domain, with the rest looked up from reference TRBV7-9 and TRBJ1-1, is DTGVSQNPRHKITKRGQNVTFRCDPISEHNRLYWYRQTLGQGPEFLTYFQNEAQLEKSRLLSDRFSAERPKGSFSTLEIQRTEQGDSAMYLCASSPAQGSRNTEAFFGQGTRLTVV.

The gene calls are TRBV5-4 and TRBJ2-6; possibly TRBD2 for D (6 bases). The germline V and J ends were trimmed by 3 bases and 4 bases, with 20 bases remaining between them. This CDR3 comprises 18 residues. From germline, CDR1 is SGHNT and CDR2 YYREEE (reference sequence). The CDR3 loop is CASSYPGLPEVGANVLTF. CDR3 sequence (DNA): TGTGCCAGCAGCTACCCGGGACTCCCGGAAGTCGGGGCCAACGTCCTGACTTTC.